By share, the clone carrying this T cell receptor (beta chain) ranks as medium-sized (0.01 to 0.1%). What it binds is unknown. Purified naive CD4+ T cells were depleted of CD25+ Tregs. V lost 5 bases, J lost 7 bases, and 8 bases lay in between. This CDR3 is 11 amino acids long. Adaptor-ligated barcode primers were used to amplify TRBV12-4/TRBJ1-2 clonotypes. From the multiplex PCR reads, TCRdb called clonotypes with MiXCR, one entry per CDR3 protein. Of approximately 1,900 distinct CDR3 sequences listed, 1% to 1.5% are singletons. General study results and limits: Tumor-infiltrating Treg TCR alpha and beta sequences overlapped most with tumor naive CD4+ T cells, then blood naive. Under 2.4% of tumor Treg sequences matched blood Tregs or memory cells.

This TCR came from a female donor with breast cancer. Sequencing was performed on naive CD4+ T cells sorted from blood. The subset here: naive CD4+ T cells, CD4+CD45RA+CD25-. V is TRBV12-3 or TRBV12-4 and J is TRBJ1-2; D call uncertain. DNA of the CDR3: TGTGCCAGCAGTCAAGGGTCTGGCTACACCTTC. Protein product: CASSQGSGYTF.